These T cell receptor beta chains were read from a single sample in a study of blood T cell repertoires in COVID-19. Profiling relied on immunoSEQ multiplex PCR, and the TCRdb table lists in-frame clones only, not all of them. There are 25,000 to 35,000 clones in the sample; about nine tenths occur only once, and 5.4% lies in the top ten. Sequencing was performed on peripheral blood. The receptors originated from a man in his fifties or sixties with active COVID-19. CDR3s include the opening cysteine and the closing phenylalanine or tryptophan.

J gene,V gene,CDR3 protein
TRBJ2-2,TRBV5-4,CASSSTASGTGELFF
TRBJ2-7,TRBV18,CASSPGGLYEQYF
TRBJ1-5,TRBV28,CASSLGRTINQPQHF
TRBJ1-4,TRBV30,CAWSGNTGGEKLFF
TRBJ2-7,TRBV5-6,CASSLNGGRYEQYF
TRBJ2-7,TRBV10-2,CASSEFRGPYEQYF
TRBJ2-4,TRBV18,CASSPPTQGAKNIQYF
TRBJ1-1,TRBV9,CASSAAGTADTEAFF
TRBJ2-3,TRBV24-1,CATSDSRTARDTQYF
TRBJ2-3,TRBV3-1/TRBV3-2,CASSHYYGSTDTQYF
TRBJ2-5,TRBV7-3,CASSIGLAGEETQYF
TRBJ2-3,TRBV9,CASSTTPGGAGGQFSTDTQYF
TRBJ2-7,TRBV9,CASSVDPDSSYEQYF
TRBJ1-2,TRBV11-2,CASSSLRDRPILNYGYTF
TRBJ1-2,TRBV19,CASRRPTGREPSFYGYTF
TRBJ2-1,TRBV9,CASSLTGGQNEQFF
TRBJ1-2,TRBV3-1/TRBV3-2,CASIGQPGGYTF
TRBJ2-3,TRBV5-1,CASRLQGSTDTQYF
TRBJ2-7,TRBV7-3,CASSPNRGGIEEQYF
TRBJ2-1,TRBV7-2,CASSPPGAGRSNNEQFF
TRBJ2-1,TRBV18,CASSQGTGGYNEQFF
TRBJ1-1,TRBV3-1/TRBV3-2,CAARTGADTEAFF
TRBJ1-6,TRBV5-6,CASSLGQGIGSPLHF
TRBJ1-2,TRBV7-8,CASSGRDRNYGYTF
TRBJ1-5,TRBV19,CASSQGQGRSQPQHF
TRBJ1-3,TRBV9,CASSARQGRTGNTIYF
TRBJ1-1,TRBV2,CASSDRGAQTGSEAFF
TRBJ1-1,TRBV25-1,CASSAVWGQGNTEAFF
TRBJ1-1,TRBV9,CASSVAPVNTEAFF
TRBJ2-3,TRBV5-5,CASSLISGTSMSTDTQYF
TRBJ2-1,TRBV7-9,CASSTWGGGGFSYNEQFF
TRBJ1-1,TRBV7-2,CASSSTGLNTEAFF
TRBJ2-3,TRBV11-3,CASSARTGGTDTQYF
TRBJ2-1,TRBV5-1,CASKGLESYNEQFF
TRBJ1-1,TRBV5-1,CASSLAGQGEEAFF
TRBJ2-7,TRBV30,CAWSVRDRGPYEQYF
TRBJ1-6,TRBV5-1,CASSWGGRNSPLHF
TRBJ2-7,TRBV6-6,CASSYGPTYEQYF
TRBJ2-7,TRBV28,CASSSRQELNHEQYF